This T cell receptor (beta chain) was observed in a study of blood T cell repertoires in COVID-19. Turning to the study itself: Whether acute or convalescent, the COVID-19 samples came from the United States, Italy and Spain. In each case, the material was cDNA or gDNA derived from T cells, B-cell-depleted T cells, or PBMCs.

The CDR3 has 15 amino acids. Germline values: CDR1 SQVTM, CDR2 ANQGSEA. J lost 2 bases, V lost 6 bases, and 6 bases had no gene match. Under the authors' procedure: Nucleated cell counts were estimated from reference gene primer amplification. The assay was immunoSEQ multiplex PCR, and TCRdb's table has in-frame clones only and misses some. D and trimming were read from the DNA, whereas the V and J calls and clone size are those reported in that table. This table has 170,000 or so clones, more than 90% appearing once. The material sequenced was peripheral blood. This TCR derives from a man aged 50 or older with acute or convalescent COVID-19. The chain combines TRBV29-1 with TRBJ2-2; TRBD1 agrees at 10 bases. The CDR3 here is CSVGGDRGNTGELFF. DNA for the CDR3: TGCAGCGTGGGTGGGGACAGGGGCAACACCGGGGAGCTGTTTTTT.